This entry lists 26 T cell receptor beta chains sequenced from one sample in a study of T cells in Graves' hyperthyroidism and ophthalmopathy (dated by TCRdb to the late 2010s). Library generation was performed with multiplex PCR. These reads were obtained on an Illumina HiSeq 2000. TCR beta CDR3 regions were amplified from RNA transcripts. For the first round of RT-PCR on the TCR CDR3, the HTBI primer set was used together with the Qiagen OneStep RT-PCR kit. TCRdb trimmed public reads at Q25 via fastp, called clones via MiXCR and kept in-frame beta chains. Duplicate CDR3 protein sequences are folded into a single record with the most common DNA and genes. The sample records fewer than 850,000 distinct CDR3 sequences, roughly 17% of which are singletons. Roughly 15% of the sample goes to the ten largest clones. The sequencing input was blood. Receptor source: a man aged 50 or older with Graves' hyperthyroidism.

V gene TRBV12-5 combines with J gene TRBJ2-7; 11 bases match TRBD1. V gave up 0 bases and J gave up 3 bases; unmatched junction bases: 4. Germline values: CDR1 LGHNT, CDR2 FRNRAP. This CDR3 comprises 16 residues. The CDR3 coding sequence is TGTGCTAGTGGTTTGGTATTTGGGACAGGGGGCTACGAGCAGTACTTC. Encoded protein: CASGLVFGTGGYEQYF. The whole variable domain, remainder taken from reference TRBV12-5 and TRBJ2-7, is DARVTQTPRHKVTEMGQEVTMRCQPILGHNTVFWYRQTMMQGLELLAYFRNRAPLDDSGMPKDRFSAEMPDATLATLKIQPSEPRDSAVYFCASGLVFGTGGYEQYFGPGTRLTVT.

This clonotype was detected ten times or more. The J gene is TRBJ2-2, the V gene TRBV27; 11 nucleotides line up with TRBD1. The CDR3 totals 14 residues. Germline trimming cut 4 bases from V and 7 bases from J; bases unmatched to any gene: 2. Germline CDR1 is MNHEY and CDR2 is SMNVEV (reference sequence). CDR3 residues: CASSYGTGGGELFF. DNA for the CDR3: TGTGCCAGCAGTTACGGGACAGGGGGCGGGGAGCTGTTTTTT.

This rearrangement joins TRBV18 to TRBJ1-6, with 7 positions matching TRBD1. Germline lookup yields CDR1 KGHSH and CDR2 LQKENI. Trimming at V came to 3 bases and at J to 6 bases, leaving 5 bases not matched to a gene. This CDR3 contains 15 residues. CDR3 sequence reads: CASSPRQGRNSPLHF. The CDR3 coding sequence is TGTGCCAGCTCACCTCGACAGGGTCGTAATTCACCCCTCCACTTT. The whole variable domain, filled in from reference TRBV18 and TRBJ1-6, reads NAGVMQNPRHLVRRRGQEARLRCSPMKGHSHVYWYRQLPEEGLKFMVYLQKENIIDESGMPKERFSAEFPKEGPSILRIQQVVRGDSAAYFCASSPRQGRNSPLHFGNGTRLTVT.

With regard to this clonotype: This may be a read error: a much more frequent sequence differs by one nucleotide. This chain joins TRBV2 and TRBJ1-5, with D maybe TRBD1 (6 bases). The length of the CDR3 is 14 residues. Germline CDR1 and CDR2: SNHLY and FYNNEI. The CDR3 sequence is CASSKDSANQSQHF. Here the CDR3 DNA reads TGTGCCAGCAGTAAGGACAGCGCCAATCAGTCCCAGCATTTT. The full variable domain, rest sourced from reference TRBV2 and TRBJ1-5, is EPEVTQTPSHQVTQMGQEVILRCVPISNHLYFYWYRQILGQKVEFLVSFYNNEISEKSEIFDDQFSVERPDGSNFTLKIRSTKLEDSAMYFCASSKDSANQSQHFGDGTRLSIL.

This clonotype came up many times. This chain uses TRBV12-3 or TRBV12-4 with TRBJ2-1; D is perhaps TRBD2 (6 bases). Trimming removed 2 bases from V and 12 bases from J, with 11 bases in between. The CDR3 covers 12 residues. The CDR3 here is CASSLMRDSQFF. The CDR3 region has the DNA TGTGCCAGCAGTTTAATGAGGGACTCGCAGTTCTTC.

This chain links TRBV7-6 with TRBJ2-1; 12 bases are shared with TRBD2. The germline V gene encodes CDR1 SGHVS and CDR2 FNYEAQ. CDR3 length equals 17 residues. J was trimmed by 2 bases and V by 5 bases; bases with no gene match: 7. The CDR3 spells CASSPLAGGRTYNEQFF. In DNA, the CDR3 is TGTGCCAGCAGCCCCCTAGCGGGAGGGCGGACCTACAATGAGCAGTTCTTC. The complete variable domain, with remaining parts taken from reference TRBV7-6 and TRBJ2-1, reads GAGVSQSPRYKVTKRGQDVALRCDPISGHVSLYWYRQALGQGPEFLTYFNYEAQQDKSGLPNDRFSAERPEGSISTLTIQRTEQRDSAMYRCASSPLAGGRTYNEQFFGPGTRLTVL.

This clonotype was found many times. This chain links TRBV28 with TRBJ2-6; possibly TRBD1 for D (6 bases). V lost 6 bases to trimming and J lost 2 bases, with 20 bases between them. The germline gives CDR1 MDHEN, CDR2 SYDVKM. The CDR3 is 18 residues long. The CDR3: CASRRVSRGNAGANVLTF. The CDR3 DNA reads TGTGCCAGCAGAAGAGTAAGCAGGGGAAACGCTGGGGCCAACGTCCTGACTTTC.

This clonotype was counted a few times. The rearrangement joins TRBV5-1 to TRBJ2-2, with 9 nucleotides matching TRBD2. CDR1 and CDR2 from the germline V gene are SGHRS and YFSETQ. This CDR3 comprises 17 residues. Unmatched junction bases numbered 10, after V lost 3 bases and J lost 4 bases. The CDR3 nucleotides are TGCGCCAGCAGCTCCCCCCTAGCGGGATGGGGCACCGGGGAGCTGTTTTTT. Protein product: CASSSPLAGWGTGELFF.

This clonotype has at least ten counts. The chain couples TRBV24-1 to TRBJ2-1; 8 nucleotides match TRBD2. J lost 0 bases, V lost 2 bases, and 5 bases had no gene match. The CDR3 spans 17 residues. The germline V gene has CDR1 KGHDR and CDR2 SFDVKD. The CDR3, as DNA: TGTGCCACCAGTGATTCCAGCGGGGGATACTCCTACAATGAGCAGTTCTTC. Translated, it gives CATSDSSGGYSYNEQFF.

The V call is TRBV13, the J call TRBJ1-4; D possibly corresponds to TRBD1 (6 bases). V shed 4 bases and J shed 6 bases, with 12 bases lying between them. CDR3 length: 14 residues. Germline lookup yields CDR1 PRHDT and CDR2 FYEKMQ (reference sequence). CDR3 sequence reads: CASSSDSSDEKLFF. DNA of the CDR3: TGTGCCAGCAGCTCGGACAGTAGTGATGAAAAACTGTTTTTT. Drawing the rest from reference TRBV13 and TRBJ1-4, the complete variable domain is AAGVIQSPRHLIKEKRETATLKCYPIPRHDTVYWYQQGPGQDPQFLISFYEKMQSDKGSIPDRFSAQQFSDYHSELNMSSLELGDSALYFCASSSDSSDEKLFFGSGTQLSVL.

This chain links TRBV24-1 with TRBJ2-1; maybe TRBD1 (7 bases). Germline CDR1 and CDR2: KGHDR and SFDVKD. The CDR3 length is 15 residues. Trimming left V 9 bases short and J 3 bases short, with 17 bases between. DNA for the CDR3: TGTGCCACCGGACTAACGGGACAGTTCTACAATGAGCAGTTCTTC. It translates to CATGLTGQFYNEQFF.

At least ten counts were recorded for this clonotype. The chain is built from TRBV28 and TRBJ1-1, with D unresolved. Per germline, CDR1 MDHEN and CDR2 SYDVKM. This CDR3 contains 12 residues. Trimming cost V 4 bases and J 8 bases, with 11 bases left between them. The CDR3 sequence is CASSSSALEAFF. CDR3 coding DNA: TGTGCCAGCAGTTCCTCCGCACTCGAAGCTTTCTTT.

This chain uses TRBV24-1 with TRBJ2-3, with TRBD2 as a possible D gene (5 bases). The CDR3 runs 14 residues. Germline CDR1 reads KGHDR; CDR2 reads SFDVKD. The germline V and J ends were trimmed by 3 bases and 2 bases, with 8 bases remaining between them. CDR3 amino acids: CATSDAGLTDTQYF. The CDR3 DNA reads TGTGCCACCAGTGATGCCGGACTCACAGATACGCAGTATTTT.

This clonotype was counted ten times or more. V and J are TRBV6-2 or TRBV6-3 and TRBJ2-7; a possible D gene is TRBD2 (5 bases). Per germline, CDR1 MNHEY and CDR2 SVGEGT. Trimming left V 2 bases short and J 3 bases short, with 23 bases between. The CDR3 is 18 residues long. In DNA, the CDR3 is TGTGCCAGCAGTTACCCGAACCAGGTAGCAGAGAGGGTCTACGAGCAGTACTTC. Amino acid sequence: CASSYPNQVAERVYEQYF.

About this clonotype: An end of the junction differs from the germline gene, which may be a read error. The rearrangement uses TRBV19 and TRBJ2-7; the match to TRBD2 covers 10 bases. The CDR3 has 16 residues. CDR1 and CDR2 (germline): LNHDA, SQIVND (reference sequence). This CDR3 reads CSSGPTLAGVVYEQYF. As DNA, the CDR3 is TGTTCCAGTGGACCCACTCTAGCGGGAGTCGTCTACGAGCAGTACTTC.

This clonotype was detected many times. This chain connects TRBV7-2 to TRBJ2-7; the D gene is possibly TRBD2 (5 bases). The ends were cut back, 5 bases at V and 3 bases at J, with 14 bases in the middle. The germline V gene has CDR1 SGHTA and CDR2 FQGNSA. The CDR3 extends over 14 amino acids. The CDR3 loop is CASSPRTEGYEQYF. CDR3 DNA: TGTGCCAGCAGCCCTCGAACAGAGGGCTACGAGCAGTACTTC.

The chain combines TRBV6-1 with TRBJ2-5, with TRBD1 identical over 8 bases. CDR1 and CDR2 from the germline V gene are MNHNS and SASEGT. The J segment lost 1 base and the V segment lost 2 bases, leaving 6 bases of the junction unmatched. The CDR3 contains 16 residues. The CDR3 protein is CASSEMSGGSQETQYF. Written as DNA, the CDR3 is TGTGCCAGCAGTGAAATGTCAGGGGGCTCCCAAGAGACCCAGTACTTC.

This clonotype was seen ten or more times. V is TRBV11-2 and J is TRBJ2-6, with D perhaps TRBD1 (5 bases). Germline loops: CDR1 SGHAT, CDR2 FQNNGV. The CDR3 totals 15 residues. V lost 5 bases to trimming and J lost 1 base, with 9 bases between them. The CDR3 loop reads CASSPRQSGANVLTF. CDR3 nucleotides: TGTGCCAGCAGCCCCCGACAGTCTGGGGCCAACGTCCTGACTTTC.

This clonotype was seen only a few times. One end of the junction does not line up with germline, which may come from a read error. J is TRBJ2-3 and V is TRBV7-7; 13 nucleotides line up with TRBD2. Germline CDR1 SSHAT, CDR2 FNYEAQ (reference sequence). CDR3 length: 14 amino acids. CDR3 amino acids: CASSSGTSGATQYF. CDR3 in DNA: TGTGCTAGCAGCTCCGGGACTAGCGGGGCCACGCAGTATTTT.

The sample holds many counts of this clonotype. CDR3 protein: CASDAVGRSSYNEQFF. CDR3 DNA sequence: TGTGCCAGTGATGCGGTTGGGAGGAGCTCCTACAATGAGCAGTTCTTC. The V and J genes are TRBV19 and TRBJ2-1, with TRBD2 as a possible D gene (6 bases). The CDR3 sequence is 16 residues long. V dropped 8 bases and J dropped 0 bases, with 17 bases sitting between them. Germline CDR1 LNHDA, CDR2 SQIVND (reference sequence).

In this sample, this clonotype turned up many times. V usage is TRBV28 and J usage is TRBJ2-3; the D gene is possibly TRBD2 (6 bases). CDR1 and CDR2 (germline): MDHEN, SYDVKM. Between the trimmed V and J ends, which lost 5 bases and 2 bases, there was a span of 11 bases. The CDR3 length is 14 residues. In DNA, the CDR3 is TGTGCCAGCAGTGAGGGCGGGACCACAGATACGCAGTATTTT. This translates into CASSEGGTTDTQYF. The full variable domain, its missing parts supplied by reference TRBV28 and TRBJ2-3, is DVKVTQSSRYLVKRTGEKVFLECVQDMDHENMFWYRQDPGLGLRLIYFSYDVKMKEKGDIPEGYSVSREKKERFSLILESASTNQTSMYLCASSEGGTTDTQYFGPGTRLTVL.

V and J are TRBV29-1 and TRBJ2-7, with D possibly being TRBD2 (6 bases). Trimming took off 2 bases at V and 0 bases at J, with 14 bases between the two ends. Germline lookup yields CDR1 SQVTM and CDR2 ANQGSEA. The CDR3 contains 15 residues. In DNA, the CDR3 is TGCAGCGTTGAATTGGAGGGAGTCCTCTCCTACGAGCAGTACTTC. Its protein is CSVELEGVLSYEQYF.

This clonotype was detected many times. V is TRBV7-8 and J is TRBJ2-6; D may correspond to TRBD1 or TRBD2 (6 bases each). V lost 4 bases and J 0 bases, leaving 10 bases between the germline ends. This CDR3 has 16 residues. The germline gives CDR1 SGHVS, CDR2 FQNEAQ. The CDR3 is CASSSGGASGANVLTF. In DNA form, the CDR3 reads TGTGCCAGCAGCTCCGGGGGCGCCTCTGGGGCCAACGTCCTGACTTTC.

V and J are TRBV7-9 and TRBJ2-7, with D uncertain. Trimming pared 4 bases from V and 6 bases from J, leaving 19 bases between. The V gene's germline CDR1 is SEHNR and CDR2 FQNEAQ (reference sequence). The CDR3 is made up of 15 amino acids. CDR3 loop: CASSSTERVSGEQYF. The CDR3 nucleotides read TGTGCCAGCAGCTCCACCGAAAGGGTTTCGGGCGAGCAGTACTTC.

This clonotype was counted many times. The chain employs TRBV30 and TRBJ2-5, with unresolved D. The V end was cut by 0 bases, the J end by 2 bases, with 16 bases between. Per germline, CDR1 GTSNPN and CDR2 SVGIG (reference sequence). The CDR3 length is 16 residues. The CDR3: CAWSVPSYNLQETQYF. Written as DNA, the CDR3 is TGTGCCTGGAGTGTACCGAGCTATAACTTGCAAGAGACCCAGTACTTC.

In its sample, this clonotype was seen a few times. The rearrangement uses TRBV20-1 and TRBJ2-1; possibly TRBD1 or TRBD2 for D (5 bases each). This CDR3 has 12 residues. Germline V lookup: CDR1 DFQATT, CDR2 SNEGSKA (reference sequence). CDR3 region: CSHRGTADEQFF. The CDR3 DNA is TGCAGCCACCGAGGGACCGCTGATGAGCAGTTCTTC.